This TCR beta chain was obtained from a study of blood T cell repertoires in COVID-19. The CDR3 has 17 residues. Germline trimming cut 0 bases from V and 5 bases from J; bases unmatched to any gene: 9. Germline CDR1 is KGHSH and CDR2 is LQKENI. As handled by the study authors: Reference gene primer amplification gave nucleated cell count estimates. The method was immunoSEQ multiplex PCR; TCRdb's version includes in-frame clones alone and lacks a portion of them. The V and J calls and clone size are taken from that table; D and trimming were inferred from the DNA. The table has approximately 160,000 clones, over 60% seen once.

The clonotype comes from a woman of 80 years or more with acute or convalescent COVID-19. The specimen was peripheral blood. The chain uses TRBV18 and TRBJ2-3; 9 nucleotides line up with TRBD1. CDR3 region: CASSPPDRGISEDTQYF. The CDR3 DNA follows: TGTGCCAGCTCACCACCGGACAGGGGTATTTCGGAAGATACGCAGTATTTT.